Listed below are T cell receptor beta chains from one sample, sequenced in a study of blood T cell repertoires in COVID-19. Repertoires were generated with immunoSEQ multiplex PCR, while TCRdb's copy carries only in-frame clones and drops some. Among over 150,000 clones listed, 94% were seen once. The sample was peripheral blood. All receptors come from a man younger than 40 with COVID-19, enrolled during active disease. Both conserved end residues are part of each CDR3. A D gene is named only where the DNA matches it firmly. Clone size, where shown, is once, few, many, or a class for clones that have expanded.

abundance | j_gene | d_gene | v_gene | CDR3nt | CDR3aa
- | TRBJ1-3 | - | TRBV19 | TGTGCCAGCACTACCGACAGCTACTCTGGAAACACCATATATTTT | CASTTDSYSGNTIYF
- | TRBJ2-7 | - | TRBV6-5 | TGTGCCAGCAGTTACAGGCGGGATTCCTACGAGCAGTACTTC | CASSYRRDSYEQYF
- | TRBJ1-1 | - | TRBV11-2 | TGTGCCAGCGCTAATAGGGGAGGAGAAACTGAAGCTTTCTTT | CASANRGGETEAFF
- | TRBJ2-7 | TRBD2 | TRBV10-3 | TGTGCCATCAGTGAGTCCAGCGGGGAGTTCTTTGGGTACGAGCAGTACTTC | CAISESSGEFFGYEQYF
- | TRBJ1-1 | - | TRBV30 | TGTGCCTGGAATGCGGGACCAAGGAACACTGAAGCTTTCTTT | CAWNAGPRNTEAFF
- | TRBJ1-2 | TRBD1 | TRBV28 | TGTGCCAGCAGTCCAAGGACAGGGGTGAGTGGCTACACCTTC | CASSPRTGVSGYTF
- | TRBJ2-3 | TRBD1 | TRBV5-1 | TGCGCCAGCAGCCAAGGACAGGGGCCTAGCACAGATACGCAGTATTTT | CASSQGQGPSTDTQYF
- | TRBJ1-2 | - | TRBV5-6 | TGTGCCAGCAGTGGGGGGAACTATGGCTACACCTTC | CASSGGNYGYTF
- | TRBJ1-2 | TRBD1 | TRBV5-5 | TGTGCCAGCAGCTTCGGGTCAGGGGGCGTAAGGGGCTACACCTTC | CASSFGSGGVRGYTF
- | TRBJ2-2 | - | TRBV29-1 | TGCAGCGTTGAAAGCCGGTCGAACACCGGGGAGCTGTTTTTT | CSVESRSNTGELFF
once | TRBJ2-1 | TRBD2 | TRBV15 | TGTGCCACCAGCCGGGATAGCGGGGGCTACAATGAGCAGTTCTTC | CATSRDSGGYNEQFF
- | TRBJ1-2 | TRBD1 | TRBV3-1/TRBV3-2 | TGTGCCAGCAGCCAAGATTCACAGGGGGCTTCCGGCTACACCTTC | CASSQDSQGASGYTF
- | TRBJ2-7 | TRBD1 | TRBV5-4 | TGTGCCAGCAGCTTTCGGACAGGGTTTTTCTACGAGCAGTACTTC | CASSFRTGFFYEQYF
- | TRBJ1-1 | TRBD1 | TRBV12-3/TRBV12-4 | TGTGCCAGCAGCTACAGGGGTCGGAGTGAAGCTTTCTTT | CASSYRGRSEAFF
once | TRBJ1-3 | TRBD1 | TRBV2 | TGTGCCACGACCAGGGGGGCCTCTGGAAACACCATATATTTT | CATTRGASGNTIYF
- | TRBJ2-7 | TRBD1 | TRBV7-9 | TGTGCCAGCAGCTTAGGGTCCGGACAGGGGTTGAACGAGCAGTACTTC | CASSLGSGQGLNEQYF
- | TRBJ2-1 | - | TRBV19 | TGTGCCAGTAGTATAGATCACGGGGGACCCAACAATGAGCAGTTCTTC | CASSIDHGGPNNEQFF
- | TRBJ2-3 | TRBD1 | TRBV29-1 | TGCAGCGTTGAAGTCTTGATCGGGACAGGGGATCCAGATACGCAGTATTTT | CSVEVLIGTGDPDTQYF
- | TRBJ1-1 | - | TRBV6-5 | TGTGCCAGCAGTTACAACGGGGGGAACACTGAAGCTTTCTTT | CASSYNGGNTEAFF
- | TRBJ2-7 | TRBD2 | TRBV6-6 | TGTGCCAGCAGTCGCGACAGGCCCGGGACTAGCGGGGTGGAGCAGTACTTC | CASSRDRPGTSGVEQYF